The 20 T cell receptor beta chains below were found in one sample sequenced in a study of human T cells and chemical hapten exposure. Time point given: patch test 2, 6 weeks after DPC sensitization. Treatment specified: therapeutic diphenylcyclopropenone sensitization with weekly scalp DPC. The authors' total RNA extraction used unfractionated whole blood. TCRdb re-derived calls from the RACE reads in MiXCR, one entry per CDR3 protein. The table lists tens of thousands of distinct CDR3 sequences, 8.5% to 10% of them singletons, with 13% to 15% in the top ten. Sequencing was performed on whole blood, taken in connection with sensitization to the hapten diphenylcyclopropenone (DPC). The receptors were gathered from a woman aged 25-40 years with alopecia areata. Some clones in this sample may be carry-over from other donors' samples.

This clonotype was observed many times. J is TRBJ2-7 and V is TRBV18, with 11 bases fitting TRBD2. CDR1 KGHSH and CDR2 LQKENI come from the germline V gene. V lost 1 base, J lost 1 base, and 0 bases stayed unmatched. CDR3 length equals 15 residues. This CDR3 is CASSPLAGGSYEQYF. CDR3 coding DNA: TGTGCCAGCTCACCACTAGCGGGGGGGTCCTACGAGCAGTACTTC.

The rearrangement uses TRBV7-2 and TRBJ2-3; 7 nucleotides match TRBD1. Unmatched junction bases numbered 6, after V lost 6 bases and J lost 0 bases. The germline V gene has CDR1 SGHTA and CDR2 FQGNSA. This CDR3 contains 15 residues. In nucleotides, the CDR3 is TGTGCCAGCAGTCGGGACAGCCAAAGCACAGATACGCAGTATTTT. Translating it yields CASSRDSQSTDTQYF.

This clonotype was seen ten or more times. The V gene is TRBV6-2 or TRBV6-3, the J gene TRBJ2-2, with 9 bases matching TRBD1. Trimming at V came to 6 bases and at J to 5 bases, leaving 7 bases not matched to a gene. The germline V gene has CDR1 MNHEY and CDR2 SVGEGT. The CDR3 spans 15 residues. The CDR3 reads CASSSGTGPTGELFF. The CDR3, as DNA: TGTGCCAGCAGCAGTGGGACAGGGCCAACCGGGGAGCTGTTTTTT.

V gene TRBV7-2 combines with J gene TRBJ2-7; 8 bases are shared with TRBD1. V lost 5 bases and J lost 3; bases outside the gene matches: 6. This CDR3 region has 14 residues. Germline V lookup: CDR1 SGHTA, CDR2 FQGNSA. The CDR3 DNA is TGTGCCAGCAGCGGGGGACAGGTCCGCTACGAGCAGTACTTC. The encoded protein is CASSGGQVRYEQYF.

This sequence joins TRBV28 and TRBJ2-1; 7 bases are shared with TRBD2. V dropped 1 base and J dropped 1; count of bases not matched to a gene: 1. The CDR3 covers 15 residues. The germline V gene encodes CDR1 MDHEN and CDR2 SYDVKM. The CDR3: CASSLLGGSYNEQFF. The CDR3 bases are TGTGCCAGCAGTTTATTGGGGGGGTCCTACAATGAGCAGTTCTTC.

This clonotype turned up a few times. The chain couples TRBV6-5 to TRBJ2-3; no clear D. This CDR3 has 14 amino acids. The V and J ends lost 6 bases and 4 bases respectively, with 14 bases between them. Germline CDR1 and CDR2: MNHEY and SVGAGI. The CDR3 bases are TGTGCCAGCAGCCTCTCGGGCGACGCAGATACGCAGTATTTT. Translating it yields CASSLSGDADTQYF.

J is TRBJ1-2 and V is TRBV20-1; 10 bases match TRBD1. The V gene end was trimmed by 0 bases and the J gene end by 1 base; junction bases not matched to a gene: 8. CDR3 length: 17 amino acids. Germline lookup yields CDR1 DFQATT and CDR2 SNEGSKA (reference sequence). Here the CDR3 reads CSAREIGTGALNYGYTF. The CDR3 DNA reads TGCAGTGCTAGAGAGATCGGGACAGGGGCCCTTAACTATGGCTACACCTTC.

The chain couples TRBV29-1 to TRBJ2-1; D uncertain. CDR1 is SQVTM and CDR2 is ANQGSEA in the germline V gene. The CDR3 sequence is 11 residues long. The V end was cut by 4 bases, the J end by 7 bases, with 8 bases between. In DNA form, the CDR3 reads TGCAGCGTTGTTGAGTGGAATGAGCAGTTCTTC. Translation: CSVVEWNEQFF.

This clonotype was found a few times. The rearrangement uses TRBV15 and TRBJ2-7, with 7 bases identical to TRBD1. The CDR3 runs to 16 residues. The germline gives CDR1 LNHNV, CDR2 YYDKDF (reference sequence). V was clipped by 1 base and J by 2 bases; unmatched bases: 8. CDR3 region: CATSRGGRTGAYEQYF. The CDR3 nucleotides are TGTGCCACCAGCAGAGGGGGCCGGACAGGAGCCTACGAGCAGTACTTC.

This clonotype has only a few counts. The chain is built from TRBV29-1 and TRBJ1-4; 9 nucleotides agree with TRBD1. Germline V lookup: CDR1 SQVTM, CDR2 ANQGSEA. This CDR3 has 14 residues. Trimming at V came to 6 bases and at J to 8 bases, leaving 10 bases not matched to a gene. CDR3 loop: CSVGPTGGLEKLFF. In DNA, the CDR3 is TGCAGCGTCGGACCGACAGGGGGTTTGGAAAAACTGTTTTTT.

This clonotype occurred a few times. V gene TRBV14 combines with J gene TRBJ2-7; D possibly corresponds to TRBD2 (5 bases). Germline values: CDR1 SGHDN, CDR2 FVKESK. V shed 7 bases and J shed 3 bases, with 13 bases lying between them. The CDR3 consists of 13 residues. CDR3 sequence: CASTLSRGYEQYF. CDR3 DNA sequence: TGTGCCAGCACCCTTTCTCGGGGCTACGAGCAGTACTTC.

The V and J genes are TRBV11-3 and TRBJ2-5; D uncertain. V lost 5 bases to trimming and J lost 0 bases, with 4 bases between them. The germline CDR1 and CDR2 sequences are SGHNT and YENEEA. This CDR3 has 12 residues. The CDR3: CASSRDQETQYF. Here the CDR3 DNA reads TGTGCCAGCAGCCGGGACCAAGAGACCCAGTACTTC.

This clonotype was counted a few times. The chain joins TRBV18 to TRBJ1-2; 8 nucleotides align to TRBD1. Trimming cost V 2 bases and J 4 bases; bases outside gene matches: 6. Germline V CDR1 and CDR2: KGHSH, LQKENI. CDR3 length: 15 amino acids. CDR3 nucleotides: TGTGCCAGCTCACCATCAGGGGGCTTATCCTATGGCTACACCTTC. It encodes CASSPSGGLSYGYTF.

This clonotype was counted a few times. The rearrangement joins TRBV6-2 or TRBV6-3 to TRBJ2-1, with 13 bases that match TRBD2. V was pared by 0 bases and J by 4 bases, with 3 bases of the junction left unmatched. The germline V gene has CDR1 MNHEY and CDR2 SVGEGT. This CDR3 region has 17 residues. The CDR3 DNA reads as TGTGCCAGCAGTTACTCGGGGACTAGCGGGATATACAATGAGCAGTTCTTC. Translation gives CASSYSGTSGIYNEQFF.

The chain has TRBV19 and TRBJ1-5; D possibly corresponds to TRBD1 (5 bases). The CDR3 has 13 amino acids. Trimming stripped 7 bases from V and 4 bases from J, with 11 bases between. The V gene's germline CDR1 is LNHDA and CDR2 SQIVND (reference sequence). The CDR3 spells CASNGRTNQPQHF. CDR3 coding DNA: TGTGCCAGTAACGGACGGACAAATCAGCCCCAGCATTTT.

The chain carries TRBV4-3 and TRBJ2-3; D possibly corresponds to TRBD1 (5 bases). The CDR3 extends over 14 amino acids. In germline, CDR1 is LGHNA, CDR2 YSLEER. Trimming stripped 5 bases from V and 3 bases from J, with 12 bases between. The CDR3 DNA reads TGCGCCAGCAGCTACAGGATGACTACAGATACGCAGTATTTT. Amino acids: CASSYRMTTDTQYF.

The rearrangement uses TRBV19 and TRBJ2-2, with 7 bases identical to TRBD1. CDR3 length: 14 amino acids. V dropped 2 bases and J dropped 6; count of bases not matched to a gene: 3. Germline CDR1 is LNHDA and CDR2 is SQIVND (reference sequence). The CDR3 coding sequence is TGTGCCAGTAGTATAAGGCAGGGGGCCGGGGAGCTGTTTTTT. Protein product: CASSIRQGAGELFF.

This clonotype was found a few times. V is TRBV7-9 and J is TRBJ2-3; D is undetermined. Germline values: CDR1 SEHNR, CDR2 FQNEAQ (reference sequence). Between the trimmed V and J ends, which lost 3 bases and 7 bases, there was a span of 11 bases. The CDR3 runs to 13 residues. The CDR3 DNA reads TGTGCCAGCAGCTTTTATCCGCAGAATACGCAGTATTTT. Translation gives CASSFYPQNTQYF.

This clonotype was seen repeatedly, ten times or more. J is TRBJ2-2 and V is TRBV12-3 or TRBV12-4; D call uncertain. V lost 7 bases, J lost 7 bases, and 13 bases lay in between. This CDR3 region has 13 residues. CDR3 nucleotides: TGTGCCAGCACCGAGACTGGGTACGGGGAGCTGTTTTTT. As protein: CASTETGYGELFF.

The V call is TRBV7-9, the J call TRBJ2-2; no clear D gene. Between the trimmed V and J ends, which lost 7 bases and 3 bases, there was a span of 3 bases. The CDR3 length is 11 residues. In germline, CDR1 is SEHNR, CDR2 FQNEAQ (reference sequence). The CDR3 DNA reads as TGTGCCAGCACCGACACCGGGGAGCTGTTTTTT. Translation: CASTDTGELFF.